This TCR beta chain stems from a study of graft-versus-host responses after intestinal transplantation. Study summary: Every recipient had anti-thymocyte globulin induction and two to four years of tacrolimus plus steroids.

On this clone: The antigen is undetermined.

The CDR3 contains 12 residues. The V end lost 0 bases, the J end lost 6 bases, and 7 bases lay between the germline ends. Germline CDR1 SGHRS, CDR2 YFSETQ. TCRdb's copy holds only in-frame clones and misses some; the assay was immunoSEQ multiplex PCR. The sample consists of 99,000 or so clones, about 90% of them appearing once. Broader study findings: With peak circulating GvH clone levels came an association with early post-transplant HvG declines.

V gene TRBV5-1 combines with J gene TRBJ2-7; D gene ambiguous. This specimen consisted of unstimulated CD4+ T cells sorted from spleen or lymph node cells, obtained before intestinal transplant. The receptor comes from a human donor who received an intestinal transplant. Here the CDR3 reads CASSLVGGEQYF. As DNA, the CDR3 is TGCGCCAGCAGCTTGGTGGGCGGCGAGCAGTACTTC.